This entry lists 20 T cell receptor beta chains sequenced from one sample in a study of radiation and T cells in renal cell carcinoma. Time point in this sample: baseline pretreatment blood. This sample's treatment: 15 Gy SBRT to primary tumor, nephrectomy 4 weeks later. Clones were read by immunoSEQ multiplex PCR, and TCRdb kept only the in-frame ones, dropping some. This table holds about 130,000 clones, nearly 90% found once. The specimen comprised blood, sampled from a patient whose treatment included radiotherapy and nephrectomy. The receptors originated from a woman aged 45-65 years with renal cell carcinoma.

V usage is TRBV18 and J usage is TRBJ1-2, with D unresolved. CDR3 size: 13 residues. In germline, CDR1 is KGHSH, CDR2 LQKENI. V lost 2 bases, J lost 0 bases, and 4 bases lay in between. CDR3 in DNA: TGTGCCAGCTCACCAGAGGCTAACTATGGCTACACCTTC. It is translated as CASSPEANYGYTF.

V gene TRBV14 combines with J gene TRBJ2-6; 8 bases line up with TRBD1. Germline loops: CDR1 SGHDN, CDR2 FVKESK. There are 15 residues in the CDR3. V lost 6 bases, J lost 4 bases, and 5 bases stayed unmatched. The CDR3 region has the DNA TGTGCCAGCAGAGAGACAGGGGTCGGGGCCAACGTCCTGACTTTC. This gives the protein CASRETGVGANVLTF.

This chain joins TRBV6-6 and TRBJ2-2, with TRBD2 matching 9 bases. J was trimmed by 3 bases and V by 0 bases; bases with no gene match: 2. The CDR3 has 16 amino acids. The germline V gene encodes CDR1 MNHNY and CDR2 SVGAGI (reference sequence). The CDR3 sequence: CASSYSSGRYTGELFF. The CDR3 coding sequence is TGTGCCAGCAGTTACTCGAGCGGGAGGTACACCGGGGAGCTGTTTTTT.

This clone was observed once. The V call is TRBV10-1, the J call TRBJ2-5; 7 positions agree with TRBD2. Unmatched junction bases numbered 9, after V lost 9 bases and J lost 5 bases. Germline V CDR1 and CDR2: WNHNN, SYGVQD (reference sequence). This CDR3 has 13 residues. The DNA of the CDR3 is TGCGCCAGGGTCGGGGGGATTTTGGAGACCCAGTACTTC. This codes for CARVGGILETQYF.

The rearrangement uses TRBV6-1 and TRBJ1-3, with unresolved D. The V gene lost 4 bases and the J gene lost 1 base, with 11 bases spanning the gap. This CDR3 has 15 residues. Germline CDR1 reads MNHNS; CDR2 reads SASEGT. The CDR3 DNA reads TGTGCCAGCAGTGGTTCGTGGGTTTCTGGAAACACCATATATTTT. Encoded protein: CASSGSWVSGNTIYF.

This chain links TRBV7-9 with TRBJ1-2, with D possibly TRBD1 on 5 matching bases. Germline CDR1 reads SEHNR; CDR2 reads FQNEAQ (reference sequence). Trimming took 1 base from V and 8 from J, leaving 8 bases between them. This CDR3 is built from 12 residues. The CDR3 DNA is TGTGCCAGCAGCTTAGGGGGACGCGGCTACACCTTC. It translates to CASSLGGRGYTF. Full variable domain (outside the CDR3, taken from reference TRBV7-9 and TRBJ1-2): DTGVSQNPRHKITKRGQNVTFRCDPISEHNRLYWYRQTLGQGPEFLTYFQNEAQLEKSRLLSDRFSAERPKGSFSTLEIQRTEQGDSAMYLCASSLGGRGYTFGSGTRLTVV.

This sequence joins TRBV18 and TRBJ2-7; 7 bases are shared with TRBD1. The CDR3 length is 17 residues. Trimming cost V 0 bases and J 2 bases; bases outside gene matches: 10. CDR1 is KGHSH and CDR2 is LQKENI in the germline V gene. Here the CDR3 reads CASSPPLLLTGTYEQYF. The CDR3 nucleotides are TGTGCCAGCTCACCACCGCTCCTCCTGACAGGGACCTACGAGCAGTACTTC.

The V gene is TRBV5-1, the J gene TRBJ1-2, with D maybe TRBD1 (5 bases). In germline, CDR1 is SGHRS, CDR2 YFSETQ. The CDR3 spans 13 residues. V was cut by 4 bases and J by 4 bases, with 11 bases left in between. Here the CDR3 DNA reads TGCGCCAGCAGCACCGGCGGGGGCTATGGCTACACCTTC. Its protein is CASSTGGGYGYTF.

The V and J genes are TRBV5-1 and TRBJ1-1; tentatively, D is TRBD1 (6 bases). The CDR3 is made up of 14 amino acids. Germline V lookup: CDR1 SGHRS, CDR2 YFSETQ. V lost 2 bases and J lost 4, with 12 bases in between. The CDR3 nucleotides read TGCGCCAGCAGCTTCACAGGGACCGCCACTGAAGCTTTCTTT. It is translated as CASSFTGTATEAFF.

The genes are TRBV6-1 and TRBJ1-1; no reliable D call. The germline V and J ends were trimmed by 6 bases and 1 base, with 12 bases remaining between them. Germline V gene lookup returns CDR1 MNHNS and CDR2 SASEGT. CDR3 size: 14 residues. CDR3 nucleotides: TGTGCCAGCAGGGCAGAAGATGCGAACACTGAAGCTTTCTTT. Amino acid sequence: CASRAEDANTEAFF.

The genes are TRBV7-2 and TRBJ2-1; no definite D call. Looked up from germline, CDR1 is SGHTA and CDR2 is FQGNSA. Trimming took off 5 bases at V and 9 bases at J, with 17 bases between the two ends. The CDR3 sequence is 14 residues long. CDR3: CASSQAHRNSEQFF. DNA of the CDR3: TGTGCCAGCAGCCAAGCTCATAGGAACAGTGAGCAGTTCTTC.

This clone has a single count. The chain has TRBV19 and TRBJ1-1, with 11 bases identical to TRBD1. The CDR3 is made up of 15 amino acids. With 8 bases clipped from V and 4 bases from J, the junction kept 9 bases outside the gene matches. CDR1 is LNHDA, CDR2 SQIVND, per germline (reference sequence). The CDR3 loop reads CASQDRGLAITEAFF. Written as DNA, the CDR3 is TGTGCCAGTCAGGACAGGGGGCTTGCGATCACTGAAGCTTTCTTT. Full variable domain (outside the CDR3, taken from reference TRBV19 and TRBJ1-1): DGGITQSPKYLFRKEGQNVTLSCEQNLNHDAMYWYRQDPGQGLRLIYYSQIVNDFQKGDIAEGYSVSREKKESFPLTVTSAQKNPTAFYLCASQDRGLAITEAFFGQGTRLTVV.

This sequence joins TRBV6-5 and TRBJ2-7, with a tentative D call TRBD2 (6 bases). The CDR3 consists of 16 residues. Germline-derived CDR1 and CDR2 are MNHEY and SVGAGI. Trimming cost V 1 base and J 5 bases, with 18 bases left between them. CDR3 loop: CASSYYAGPPGDEQYF. As DNA, the CDR3 is TGTGCCAGCAGTTACTACGCGGGACCCCCTGGGGACGAGCAGTACTTC.

The CDR3 bases are TGTGCCAGTGATCGGGGGGGTTTTTACAATGAGCAGTTCTTC. It specifies CASDRGGFYNEQFF. The chain couples TRBV6-1 to TRBJ2-1; 8 nucleotides agree with TRBD2. The CDR3 has 14 residues. Trimming at V came to 9 bases and at J to 4 bases, leaving 8 bases not matched to a gene. Per germline, CDR1 MNHNS and CDR2 SASEGT.

The chain links TRBV19 to TRBJ1-2; unclear D gene. This CDR3 is built from 15 residues. The V end lost 6 bases, the J end lost 3 bases, and 17 bases lay between the germline ends. Germline V CDR1 and CDR2: LNHDA, SQIVND (reference sequence). The CDR3 sequence: CASRGLTLGDYGYTF. CDR3 sequence (DNA): TGTGCCAGTAGAGGTTTGACCTTAGGAGACTATGGCTACACCTTC.

This chain uses TRBV7-6 with TRBJ2-1; the D call may be TRBD1 or TRBD2 (6 bases each). The V end lost 10 bases, the J end lost 9 bases, and 16 bases lay between the germline ends. This CDR3 contains 12 residues. CDR1 is SGHVS, CDR2 FNYEAQ, per germline. The CDR3 here is CATGTGGSEQFF. DNA of the CDR3: TGTGCCACCGGGACCGGGGGCAGTGAGCAGTTCTTC.

This chain joins TRBV6-5 and TRBJ2-1; 12 bases are shared with TRBD2. V lost 8 bases, J lost 6 bases, and 5 bases stayed unmatched. The germline gives CDR1 MNHEY, CDR2 SVGAGI. The CDR3 extends over 14 amino acids. The CDR3 loop is CASAPSGGANEQFF. CDR3 in DNA: TGTGCCAGCGCTCCTAGCGGGGGGGCCAATGAGCAGTTCTTC.

As for this clone: This specimen includes other DNA sequences encoding the same CDR3. The chain employs TRBV9 and TRBJ2-7; D gene uncertain. The germline CDR1 and CDR2 sequences are SGDLS and YYNGEE. The CDR3 loop spans 14 amino acids. Trimming shortened V by 0 bases and J by 1 base, and 8 bases separated the two germline ends. CDR3 bases: TGTGCCAGCAGCGTAGATCTGGGGTCCTACGAGCAGTACTTC. Translation gives CASSVDLGSYEQYF.

The chain couples TRBV6-4 to TRBJ2-6; D is uncertain. CDR3 size: 14 residues. Deletions cut 5 bases from V and 0 bases from J, with 5 bases between. Germline V lookup: CDR1 MRHNA, CDR2 SNTAGT. The CDR3 nucleotides read TGTGCCAGCAGTAGGTCCTCTGGGGCCAACGTCCTGACTTTC. Translating it yields CASSRSSGANVLTF.

The genes are TRBV7-9 and TRBJ2-5, with a weak D call TRBD2 (6 bases). CDR3 length equals 14 residues. Germline V lookup: CDR1 SEHNR, CDR2 FQNEAQ (reference sequence). Trimming cost V 5 bases and J 4 bases, with 14 bases left between them. CDR3 region: CASSHVLGGETQYF. The DNA of the CDR3 is TGTGCCAGCAGCCATGTCCTGGGGGGAGAGACCCAGTACTTC.